In its sample, the clone carrying this TCR beta chain was seen once. Its specificity is not known. This entry belongs to a study of T cell repertoires in ileal Crohn's disease. Study outcomes and limitations: Sorted CD8 T cells held more high-frequency clones than CD4. Every patient over 26.8% clonality showed endoscopic recurrence.

Sequencing used immunoSEQ multiplex PCR; TCRdb keeps in-frame clones, though not all of them. The table includes about 18,000 clones, about 55% detected once. Sequencing used ileal tissue. The TCR was taken from an adult with Crohn's disease.

The CDR3 DNA follows: TGTGCCACCAGCAGACCTCCGGGACAGGGAAGCAGTGGCTACACCTTC. This encodes CATSRPPGQGSSGYTF. The chain has TRBV15 and TRBJ1-2, with 9 bases fitting TRBD1. V shed 2 bases, J shed 7 bases, and the junction held 11 bases outside the gene matches. In germline, CDR1 is LNHNV, CDR2 YYDKDF (reference sequence). The CDR3 runs 16 residues.